Below are 30 T cell receptor beta chains sequenced from a single sample in a study of blood T cell repertoires in COVID-19 (TCRdb year 2020). The library was built by means of the immunoSEQ multiplex PCR assay. TCRdb carries this immuneACCESS record with in-frame sequences only. Its versions omit some clonotypes, under half of them owing to an unresolved V gene in the studies checked, with the rest unexplained. In all, the sample holds 200,000 to 250,000 clones, and approximately 91% of those were seen once. The top ten clonotypes cover more than 5.5% of the sample. Sequencing was performed on peripheral blood. Every receptor here comes from a man aged 60 to 69 who had recovered from COVID-19.

The J gene is TRBJ1-5, the V gene TRBV2; D remains ambiguous. Trimming left V 0 bases short and J 0 bases short, with 3 bases between. There are 14 residues in the CDR3. Per the germline V gene, CDR1 is SNHLY and CDR2 is FYNNEI. CDR3 in amino acids: CASSEALSNQPQHF. CDR3 nucleotide sequence: TGTGCCAGCAGTGAAGCTCTTAGCAATCAGCCCCAGCATTTT.

This chain's CDR3 is CASSSTHRLVLAGANTGELFF. In DNA, the CDR3 is TGTGCCAGCAGTAGTACTCATAGGCTCGTACTAGCGGGAGCGAACACCGGGGAGCTGTTTTTT. The chain employs TRBV28 and TRBJ2-2, with 11 bases identical to TRBD2. CDR3 length equals 21 residues. Germline assignment: CDR1 MDHEN and CDR2 SYDVKM. Trimming removed 5 bases from V and 0 bases from J; junction bases left unmatched: 17.

The V and J genes are TRBV5-1 and TRBJ1-6; 7 bases agree with TRBD1. The CDR3 is 14 residues long. CDR1 is SGHRS and CDR2 is YFSETQ in the germline V gene. Germline trimming cut 4 bases from V and 7 bases from J; bases unmatched to any gene: 5. The CDR3 reads CASSPGTVNSPLHF. DNA of the CDR3: TGCGCCAGCAGCCCGGGGACAGTAAATTCACCCCTCCACTTT.

This chain uses TRBV4-3 with TRBJ2-2; D may be TRBD1 (5 bases). V shed 1 base and J shed 4 bases, with 13 bases lying between them. The CDR3 extends over 16 amino acids. Germline CDR1 LGHNA, CDR2 YSLEER. This CDR3 reads CASSQGLGQGTGELFF. Here the CDR3 DNA reads TGCGCCAGCAGCCAAGGCTTAGGGCAGGGCACCGGGGAGCTGTTTTTT.

The chain links TRBV27 to TRBJ2-3; a weak D match, TRBD1 (5 bases). Germline loops: CDR1 MNHEY, CDR2 SMNVEV (reference sequence). CDR3 size: 13 residues. With 3 bases removed from V and 4 bases from J, the gap between germline ends came to 8 bases. CDR3 loop: CASSFRAADTQYF. CDR3 in DNA: TGTGCCAGCAGTTTCAGGGCTGCAGATACGCAGTATTTT.

The V call is TRBV7-2, the J call TRBJ2-7, with 12 positions matching TRBD2. CDR3 length: 13 residues. Germline CDR1 reads SGHTA; CDR2 reads FQGNSA. With 4 bases clipped from V and 7 bases from J, the junction kept 2 bases outside the gene matches. In DNA, the CDR3 is TGTGCCAGCAGCTACGGACTAGCGGGGGAGCAGTACTTC. As protein: CASSYGLAGEQYF. Drawing the rest from reference TRBV7-2 and TRBJ2-7, the complete variable domain is GAGVSQSPSNKVTEKGKDVELRCDPISGHTALYWYRQSLGQGLEFLIYFQGNSAPDKSGLPSDRFSAERTGGSVSTLTIQRTQQEDSAVYLCASSYGLAGEQYFGPGTRLTVT.

The chain is built from TRBV12-3 or TRBV12-4 and TRBJ1-2, with D perhaps TRBD1 (6 bases). The CDR3 length is 12 residues. V lost 7 bases, J lost 8 bases, and 14 bases lay in between. CDR3 residues: CASTQPGGGYTF. The CDR3, as DNA: TGTGCCAGCACCCAGCCGGGGGGCGGCTACACCTTC.

This chain uses TRBV6-7 with TRBJ1-6; TRBD1 aligns across 9 bases. TRBV6-7 is classed as an ORF, of uncertain function. V shed 0 bases, J shed 13 bases, and the junction held 28 bases outside the gene matches. The CDR3 totals 22 residues. The CDR3 DNA reads TGTGCCAGCAGTTACTCCGTTTGGGACAGGGATCGGTACCGGGTTTTGGATAGGCCCCTCCACTTT. This gives the protein CASSYSVWDRDRYRVLDRPLHF.

The chain has TRBV5-5 and TRBJ1-2; 7 bases match TRBD1. The ends lost 5 bases at V and 2 bases at J; junction bases unmatched: 6. From germline, CDR1 is SGHKS and CDR2 YYEKEE (reference sequence). CDR3 length equals 14 residues. As DNA, the CDR3 is TGTGCCAGCAGTTTCGCGACAGGGAACTATGGCTACACCTTC. This encodes CASSFATGNYGYTF.

This chain links TRBV3-1 (or the pseudogene TRBV3-2) with TRBJ2-1; 7 bases align to TRBD2. The length of the CDR3 is 14 residues. Looked up from germline, CDR1 is LGHDT and CDR2 is YNNKEL (reference sequence). V dropped 2 bases and J dropped 8; count of bases not matched to a gene: 6. This chain's CDR3 is CASSQRDYFDEQFF. DNA of the CDR3: TGTGCCAGCAGCCAACGGGACTATTTCGATGAGCAGTTCTTC.

The chain couples TRBV28 to TRBJ2-7; 8 bases align to TRBD2. Germline CDR1 reads MDHEN; CDR2 reads SYDVKM. The V segment lost 4 bases and the J segment 2 bases; nucleotides outside the gene matches: 13. CDR3 size: 17 residues. As DNA, the CDR3 is TGTGCCAGCAGTTCTACCCCCTCCGGGACTAGAACCTACGAGCAGTACTTC. Encoded protein: CASSSTPSGTRTYEQYF.

Of note for this clone: One end of the junction varies from germline; a read error may be responsible. This sequence joins TRBV11-1 and TRBJ1-2, with a tentative D call TRBD1 (6 bases). The CDR3 spans 15 residues. Germline CDR1 SGHAT, CDR2 FQDESV (reference sequence). The CDR3 DNA reads TGTGCCAGCAGCGTAGCCTCGACAGGAGTCTATGGCTACACCTTC. It is translated as CASSVASTGVYGYTF.

The J gene is TRBJ2-2, the V gene TRBV19, with D possibly TRBD1 on 5 matching bases. In germline, CDR1 is LNHDA, CDR2 SQIVND (reference sequence). Trimming removed 6 bases at V and 6 bases at J, with 17 bases between. The CDR3 length is 15 residues. The CDR3 DNA is TGTGCCAGTAGGCCCTCAGGGCAGGGCGCCGGGGAGCTGTTTTTT. Protein sequence: CASRPSGQGAGELFF. The complete variable domain, with remaining parts taken from reference TRBV19 and TRBJ2-2, reads DGGITQSPKYLFRKEGQNVTLSCEQNLNHDAMYWYRQDPGQGLRLIYYSQIVNDFQKGDIAEGYSVSREKKESFPLTVTSAQKNPTAFYLCASRPSGQGAGELFFGEGSRLTVL.

The chain recombines TRBV24-1 with TRBJ2-5, with D possibly matching TRBD1 (5 bases). CDR3 size: 16 residues. The germline V gene encodes CDR1 KGHDR and CDR2 SFDVKD. V was clipped by 7 bases and J by 1 base, with 18 bases between them. In DNA, the CDR3 is TGTGCCACCAGCGCCTCCGGCAGGGCCTTCCAAGAGACCCAGTACTTC. Translated: CATSASGRAFQETQYF.

The gene calls are TRBV6-5 and TRBJ1-5; no firm D call. Trimming pared 8 bases from V and 3 bases from J, leaving 11 bases between. Germline assignment: CDR1 MNHEY and CDR2 SVGAGI. CDR3 length equals 13 residues. CDR3 in DNA: TGTGCCAGCTCTCTGTCGGTCAATCAGCCCCAGCATTTT. This encodes CASSLSVNQPQHF.

The chain couples TRBV7-3 to TRBJ2-2; D is possibly TRBD1 (6 bases). Germline V gene data show CDR1 as SGHTA and CDR2 as FQGTGA. V lost 5 bases and J 0 bases, leaving 13 bases between the germline ends. The CDR3 runs 16 residues. The CDR3 nucleotides read TGTGCCAGCAGCCCCCTGGGGGCCGCGAACACCGGGGAGCTGTTTTTT. It yields the protein CASSPLGAANTGELFF.

J is TRBJ1-1 and V is TRBV9, with D maybe TRBD1 (6 bases). Germline V gene data show CDR1 as SGDLS and CDR2 as YYNGEE. Trimming pared 4 bases from V and 4 bases from J, leaving 14 bases between. This CDR3 comprises 14 residues. Here the CDR3 DNA reads TGTGCCAGCAGCACCCACAGGGTTGGCACTGAAGCTTTCTTT. Translating gives CASSTHRVGTEAFF.

The V and J genes are TRBV15 and TRBJ2-7, with D possibly TRBD2 on 5 matching bases. CDR1 is LNHNV, CDR2 YYDKDF, per germline (reference sequence). Trimming stripped 0 bases from V and 0 bases from J, with 9 bases between. The CDR3 is made up of 15 amino acids. The CDR3 DNA follows: TGTGCCACCAGCAGAGAGGAGGCCCTCTCCTACGAGCAGTACTTC. Translating gives CATSREEALSYEQYF. Full variable domain (remainder filled in from reference TRBV15 and TRBJ2-7): DAMVIQNPRYQVTQFGKPVTLSCSQTLNHNVMYWYQQKSSQAPKLLFHYYDKDFNNEADTPDNFQSRRPNTSFCFLDIRSPGLGDTAMYLCATSREEALSYEQYFGPGTRLTVT.

The gene calls are TRBV10-3 and TRBJ2-5; TRBD1 is a possible D gene (6 bases). Germline CDR1 and CDR2: ENHRY and SYGVKD. This CDR3 comprises 12 residues. The germline V and J ends were trimmed by 10 bases and 5 bases, with 14 bases remaining between them. CDR3 region: CATGLRGETQYF. CDR3 in DNA: TGTGCCACCGGTTTAAGGGGGGAGACCCAGTACTTC.

V and J are TRBV5-1 and TRBJ1-4, with D uncertain. CDR3 length: 14 amino acids. CDR1 and CDR2 from the germline V gene are SGHRS and YFSETQ. V gave up 2 bases and J gave up 5 bases, with 10 bases separating them. CDR3 sequence: CASSFGIVNEKLFF. The CDR3 DNA follows: TGCGCCAGCAGCTTCGGGATTGTAAATGAAAAACTGTTTTTT.

The chain joins TRBV5-1 to TRBJ1-1; tentative D call: TRBD1 (6 bases). The germline gives CDR1 SGHRS, CDR2 YFSETQ. The CDR3 covers 15 residues. V was shortened by 6 bases and J by 5 bases, with 20 bases between the two germline ends. The CDR3 spells CASTLTPDSFTEAFF. The CDR3 DNA reads TGCGCCAGCACCTTAACCCCGGACAGTTTTACTGAAGCTTTCTTT.

This sequence joins TRBV29-1 and TRBJ2-2, with 12 nucleotides matching TRBD1. Germline V gene sequence: CDR1 SQVTM, CDR2 ANQGSEA. The CDR3 has 15 amino acids. The V segment lost 7 bases and the J segment 7 bases; nucleotides outside the gene matches: 10. The CDR3 loop is CSATGQGASGGELFF. The CDR3 DNA follows: TGCAGCGCCACGGGACAGGGGGCCAGTGGCGGGGAGCTGTTTTTT.

The chain joins TRBV5-1 to TRBJ2-3, with 10 bases matching TRBD2. V shed 4 bases and J 8 bases; nucleotides not matched to a gene: 13. The CDR3 totals 16 residues. CDR1 and CDR2 (germline): SGHRS, YFSETQ. The CDR3 loop reads CASSRGSSGGLSTQYF. CDR3 in DNA: TGCGCCAGCAGCCGAGGTAGTAGCGGGGGGTTAAGTACGCAGTATTTT.

The chain has TRBV2 and TRBJ2-1; D is perhaps TRBD1 (6 bases). The CDR3 totals 15 residues. V shed 2 bases and J shed 10 bases, with 18 bases lying between them. Germline lookup yields CDR1 SNHLY and CDR2 FYNNEI. Here the CDR3 DNA reads TGTGCCAGCAGTGAACGGCAACCAACTACAGGGGAGCAGTTCTTC. This sequence encodes CASSERQPTTGEQFF.

The chain carries TRBV2 and TRBJ2-7, with 9 bases matching TRBD1. The CDR3 has 15 amino acids. V dropped 3 bases and J dropped 2; count of bases not matched to a gene: 5. CDR1 SNHLY and CDR2 FYNNEI come from the germline V gene. For the CDR3, the DNA is TGTGCCAGCAGTGAGGTCGGGACAGGGACCTACGAGCAGTACTTC. Its protein is CASSEVGTGTYEQYF.

This chain uses TRBV6-5 with TRBJ1-2; a possible D gene is TRBD1 (5 bases). Trimming took 0 bases from V and 5 from J, leaving 10 bases between them. The germline CDR1 and CDR2 sequences are MNHEY and SVGAGI. This CDR3 is 14 amino acids long. The CDR3 sequence is CASSYSHKGYGYTF. CDR3 DNA: TGTGCCAGCAGTTACTCGCATAAGGGGTATGGCTACACCTTC.

The rearrangement joins TRBV10-3 to TRBJ1-1, with 9 bases matching TRBD1. Germline CDR1 is ENHRY and CDR2 is SYGVKD. The V gene end was trimmed by 6 bases and the J gene end by 4 bases; junction bases not matched to a gene: 18. This CDR3 is built from 18 residues. In nucleotides, the CDR3 is TGTGCCATCAGAGGGAGTGGCATGGGTGGACAGGGGATCACTGAAGCTTTCTTT. Translation gives CAIRGSGMGGQGITEAFF.

The J gene is TRBJ2-7, the V gene TRBV27; possibly TRBD1 for D (5 bases). Trimming took off 2 bases at V and 2 bases at J, with 16 bases between the two ends. Germline V CDR1 and CDR2: MNHEY, SMNVEV (reference sequence). The CDR3 loop spans 16 amino acids. The CDR3 region has the DNA TGTGCCAGCAGTTTAACCCATACAGGCTATACCTACGAGCAGTACTTC. Its translation is CASSLTHTGYTYEQYF.

The CDR3 loop is CASSPRGGEGNQPQHF. CDR3 bases: TGTGCCAGCAGCCCCCGAGGGGGCGAGGGCAATCAGCCCCAGCATTTT. The chain couples TRBV3-1 (or the pseudogene TRBV3-2) to TRBJ1-5, with TRBD1 identical over 7 bases. The CDR3 runs 16 residues. The germline gives CDR1 LGHDT, CDR2 YNNKEL (reference sequence). J gave up 2 bases and V 4 bases, and 8 bases lay outside the gene matches.

This chain uses TRBV11-3 with TRBJ2-1; maybe TRBD1 (6 bases). The germline V gene has CDR1 SGHNT and CDR2 YENEEA. The CDR3 consists of 13 residues. The germline V and J ends were trimmed by 4 bases and 8 bases, with 12 bases remaining between them. The chain's CDR3 is CASSSHPGDEQFF. CDR3 nucleotide sequence: TGTGCCAGCAGCTCCCACCCAGGGGATGAGCAGTTCTTC.